Listed below are T cell receptor beta chains from one sample, sequenced in a study of CD8+ T cells in alopecia areata. Method: immunoSEQ multiplex PCR; TCRdb's copy keeps in-frame clones and lacks some. The sample includes about 200,000 clones, 55% to 70% of them seen just once. Sequences were derived from CD4+ T cells sorted from blood, sampled at week 4, from a patient treated with tofacitinib. Receptor source: a human donor with alopecia areata. The CDR3 runs from the conserved cysteine through the conserved F or W. Fields, in order: V gene, clone size, D gene, CDR3 length, J gene, CDR3 protein, CDR3 DNA. A D gene is named only where the DNA matches it firmly. Expanded clones are given a class, and other clones once, few, many or no size at all.

>TRBV6-6|.|.|14|TRBJ1-5
CASTKDNSNQPQHF
TGTGCCAGCACTAAAGACAATAGCAATCAGCCCCAGCATTTT
>TRBV2|.|TRBD1|13|TRBJ2-7
CASRGTGNYEQYF
TGTGCCAGCAGGGGGACAGGGAACTACGAGCAGTACTTC
>TRBV29-1|few|TRBD2|12|TRBJ2-5
CSAKVSGGAQYF
TGCAGCGCCAAAGTCAGCGGGGGAGCCCAGTACTTC
>TRBV29-1|few|.|14|TRBJ2-6
CSAKTGAGANVLTF
TGCAGCGCCAAGACAGGTGCTGGGGCCAACGTCCTGACTTTC
>TRBV5-1|.|TRBD2|17|TRBJ2-1
CASSFVPSGSSYNEQFF
TGCGCCAGCAGCTTTGTCCCTAGCGGGAGCTCCTACAATGAGCAGTTCTTC
>TRBV5-5|.|.|15|TRBJ2-3
CASSHPGQSTDTQYF
TGTGCCAGCAGCCATCCGGGACAAAGCACAGATACGCAGTATTTT
>TRBV7-9|.|TRBD1|15|TRBJ2-2
CASRAGTGNTGELFF
TGTGCCAGCAGGGCCGGGACAGGGAACACCGGGGAGCTGTTTTTT
>TRBV18|.|.|14|TRBJ1-2
CASSPERGNYGYTF
TGTGCCAGCTCACCGGAGAGGGGCAACTATGGCTACACCTTC
>TRBV6-5|few|.|15|TRBJ1-3
CASSYRGNSGNTIYF
TGTGCCAGCAGTTACCGAGGGAACTCTGGAAACACCATATATTTT
>TRBV2|many|.|14|TRBJ2-1
CASRGRGATNEQFF
TGTGCCAGCAGGGGACGGGGGGCTACCAATGAGCAGTTCTTC
>TRBV30|.|TRBD1|13|TRBJ2-1
CAWSASGQGRSVF
TGTGCCTGGAGTGCCTCGGGACAGGGGAGGTCGGTCTTC
>TRBV7-2|.|.|13|TRBJ1-1
CASSPTPNTEAFF
TGTGCCAGCAGCCCCACACCGAACACTGAAGCTTTCTTT
>TRBV2|.|TRBD1|14|TRBJ2-1
CASRGDRLNNEQFF
TGTGCCAGCAGGGGGGACAGGTTGAACAATGAGCAGTTCTTC
>TRBV29-1|few|.|10|TRBJ1-2
CSVDDRSPFF
TGCAGCGTTGATGACAGGTCCCCCTTCTTC
>TRBV30|.|.|14|TRBJ1-2
CAWGKGTYIDGYTF
TGTGCCTGGGGAAAAGGGACTTACATCGATGGCTACACCTTC
>TRBV23-1|.|TRBD1|12|TRBJ1-6
CASGDRSSPLHF
TGCGCCAGCGGGGACAGAAGTTCACCCCTCCACTTT
>TRBV6-5|few|.|16|TRBJ2-1
CASSYSLVSLGDEQFF
TGTGCCAGCAGTTACTCTTTAGTTTCCCTCGGGGATGAGCAGTTCTTC
>TRBV29-1|.|.|13|TRBJ2-7
CSGQYVNSDEQYF
TGCAGCGGTCAGTACGTCAATTCCGACGAGCAGTACTTC
>TRBV29-1|.|.|15|TRBJ2-3
CSGSEVGVHTDTQYF
TGCAGCGGGTCTGAAGTGGGGGTACACACAGATACGCAGTATTTT
>TRBV7-9|.|TRBD1|15|TRBJ2-1
CASSLGDSSYNEQFF
TGTGCCAGCAGCCTTGGGGACAGCTCCTACAATGAGCAGTTCTTC
>TRBV30|.|TRBD2|16|TRBJ2-3
CAWANPSGDSTDTQYF
TGTGCCTGGGCGAACCCTAGCGGGGACAGCACAGATACGCAGTATTTT
>TRBV7-2|.|.|14|TRBJ1-5
CASSPRQGNQPQHF
TGTGCCAGCAGCCCCCGTCAGGGGAATCAGCCCCAGCATTTT
>TRBV5-1|.|.|16|TRBJ2-5
CASSLAGGVSGETQYF
TGCGCCAGCAGCTTGGCCGGGGGAGTCTCCGGAGAGACCCAGTACTTC
>TRBV15|.|TRBD1|14|TRBJ2-5
CATSSTGGSETQYF
TGTGCCACCAGCTCGACAGGGGGCAGTGAGACCCAGTACTTC
>TRBV29-1|once|TRBD1|15|TRBJ2-3
CSVQHRDRVADTQYF
TGCAGCGTCCAGCACCGGGACAGGGTGGCAGATACGCAGTATTTT
>TRBV29-1|.|.|12|TRBJ2-3
CSVVRGSDTQYF
TGCAGCGTTGTTCGGGGTTCAGATACGCAGTATTTT
>TRBV15|few|.|13|TRBJ2-3
CATSREALDTQYF
TGTGCCACCAGCAGAGAGGCCCTAGATACGCAGTATTTT
>TRBV29-1|.|TRBD1|12|TRBJ1-2
CSALTGTVGYTF
TGCAGCGCCCTGACAGGGACAGTCGGCTACACCTTC
>TRBV29-1|.|.|11|TRBJ1-2
CSVASNYGYTF
TGCAGCGTTGCCTCTAACTATGGCTACACCTTC
>TRBV4-3|.|.|16|TRBJ1-4
CASSQALQGVGEKLFF
TGCGCCAGCAGCCAAGCCCTTCAGGGCGTCGGGGAAAAACTGTTTTTT
>TRBV4-3|.|.|16|TRBJ2-2
CASSQGRLANTGELFF
TGCGCCAGCAGCCAAGGCAGGCTCGCGAACACCGGGGAGCTGTTTTTT
>TRBV29-1|.|.|16|TRBJ1-6
CSVTQSVGSYNSPLHF
TGCAGCGTTACACAATCGGTCGGCTCCTATAATTCACCCCTCCACTTT
>TRBV15|.|.|15|TRBJ2-7
CATSRDPGFGYEQYF
TGTGCCACCAGCAGAGATCCAGGCTTCGGGTACGAGCAGTACTTC
>TRBV25-1|.|.|13|TRBJ2-6
CASSQGGANVLTF
TGTGCCAGCTCACAGGGAGGGGCCAACGTCCTGACTTTC
>TRBV27|.|.|13|TRBJ1-6
CASRDYRESPLHF
TGTGCCAGCAGGGATTACAGGGAATCACCCCTCCACTTT
>TRBV7-2|few|.|13|TRBJ1-4
CASSLSPDEKLFF
TGTGCCAGCAGCTTATCGCCAGATGAAAAACTGTTTTTT
>TRBV30|few|.|12|TRBJ1-1
CAWSRQNTEAFF
TGTGCCTGGAGTCGACAGAACACTGAAGCTTTCTTT
>TRBV5-1|.|.|12|TRBJ2-7
CASSLGSDEQYF
TGCGCCAGCAGCTTGGGGAGCGACGAGCAGTACTTC
>TRBV7-2|many|.|12|TRBJ2-7
CASSLVQDEQYF
TGTGCCAGCAGCTTGGTTCAGGACGAGCAGTACTTC
>TRBV2|few|.|13|TRBJ2-7
CASSVREEGEQYF
TGTGCCAGCTCCGTAAGAGAGGAGGGCGAGCAGTACTTC
>TRBV7-9|medium-sized|.|14|TRBJ1-6
CASSFGPGDSPLHF
TGTGCCAGCAGCTTCGGACCCGGGGATTCACCCCTCCACTTT
>TRBV29-1|.|TRBD1|11|TRBJ2-7
CSGTGTYEQYF
TGCAGCGGGACAGGGACCTACGAGCAGTACTTC
>TRBV2|few|.|13|TRBJ1-5
CASSTQGYQPQHF
TGTGCCAGCAGTACACAGGGATATCAGCCCCAGCATTTT
>TRBV4-3|.|.|13|TRBJ2-1
CASSQDRGLEQFF
TGCGCCAGCAGCCAAGATCGGGGGCTTGAGCAGTTCTTC
>TRBV5-1|few|.|13|TRBJ1-2
CASSAEGRGGYTF
TGCGCCAGCAGCGCGGAGGGGAGAGGTGGCTACACCTTC
>TRBV27|.|.|16|TRBJ2-3
CASSTSDRIHTDTQYF
.
>TRBV29-1|.|.|13|TRBJ2-3
CSVGQVLLDTQYF
TGCAGCGTTGGACAGGTCCTCCTCGATACGCAGTATTTT
>TRBV5-6|.|.|13|TRBJ2-7
CASSGSGTYEQYF
TGTGCCAGCAGTGGTAGCGGAACCTACGAGCAGTACTTC